This TCR beta chain was captured by sequencing in a study of blood T cell repertoires in COVID-19. Overall study: There were acute and convalescent COVID-19 samples, and they came from the United States, Italy and Spain. Sources were T cells, B-cell-depleted T cells, or PBMCs; the material itself was cDNA or gDNA.

Per the original data handling: The authors estimated nucleated cell counts from reference gene primer amplification. The method was immunoSEQ multiplex PCR; TCRdb's version includes in-frame clones alone and lacks a portion of them. For V, J and clone size, that table is used; D and trimming come from the DNA. The data contain tens of thousands of clones, about 86% of them singletons. This CDR3 region has 16 residues. Germline trimming cut 4 bases from V and 1 base from J; bases unmatched to any gene: 6. Germline V gene lookup returns CDR1 MNHNS and CDR2 SASEGT. J is TRBJ2-3 and V is TRBV6-1; 9 bases line up with TRBD2. Sample: peripheral blood. The TCR was taken from a woman at least 80 years old in a cohort sampled during active or convalescent COVID-19. The CDR3 sequence: CASSGRLAARTDTQYF. The DNA of the CDR3 is TGTGCCAGCAGTGGCCGACTAGCGGCCCGCACAGATACGCAGTATTTT.